This record covers a single T cell receptor beta chain. Antigen: not known. The germline gives CDR1 SNHLY, CDR2 FYNNEI. Trimming removed 5 bases at V and 5 bases at J, with 5 bases between. This CDR3 comprises 11 residues. Expressed TCRB transcripts were sequenced because the entire RNA isolate underwent reverse transcription. Around 3.57 million reads was the average for naive, central memory and regulatory T cell samples. Using immunoSEQ multiplex PCR, the repertoire was profiled, and TCRdb retains in-frame clones only, with some absent. The top ten hold about 0.6% of the sample, which has about 370,000 clones, roughly 9.8% seen once. This sample is part of a study of beta chain features in type 1 diabetes. Study-level results: Shorter TCRB CDR3s, moderately but significantly so, marked every one of the four CD4+ subsets in Type 1 diabetes patients.

Sequenced input: central memory CD4+ T cells from blood. The TCR sequence derives from a man aged 25-45 years with type 1 diabetes. The genes are TRBV2 and TRBJ2-3; D is unresolved. This CDR3 is CASSLGDTQYF. The CDR3 DNA sequence: TGTGCCAGCAGTCTTGGAGATACGCAGTATTTT.